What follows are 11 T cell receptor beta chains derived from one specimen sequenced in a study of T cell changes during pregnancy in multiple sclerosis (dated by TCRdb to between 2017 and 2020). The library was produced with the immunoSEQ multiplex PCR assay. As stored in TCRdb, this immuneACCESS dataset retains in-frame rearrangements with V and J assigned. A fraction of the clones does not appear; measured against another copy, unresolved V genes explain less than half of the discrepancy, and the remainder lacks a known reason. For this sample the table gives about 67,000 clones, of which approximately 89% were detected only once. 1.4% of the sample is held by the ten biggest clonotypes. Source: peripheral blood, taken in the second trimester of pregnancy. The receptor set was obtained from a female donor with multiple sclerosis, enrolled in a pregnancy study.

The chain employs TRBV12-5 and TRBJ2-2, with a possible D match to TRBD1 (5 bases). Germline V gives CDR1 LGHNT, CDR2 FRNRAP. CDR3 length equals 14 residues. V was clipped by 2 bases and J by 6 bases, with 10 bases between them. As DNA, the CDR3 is TGTGCTAGTGGTTTGTCCCCAGGGTCCGGGGAGCTGTTTTTT. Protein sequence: CASGLSPGSGELFF. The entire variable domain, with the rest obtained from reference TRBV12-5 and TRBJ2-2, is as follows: DARVTQTPRHKVTEMGQEVTMRCQPILGHNTVFWYRQTMMQGLELLAYFRNRAPLDDSGMPKDRFSAEMPDATLATLKIQPSEPRDSAVYFCASGLSPGSGELFFGEGSRLTVL.

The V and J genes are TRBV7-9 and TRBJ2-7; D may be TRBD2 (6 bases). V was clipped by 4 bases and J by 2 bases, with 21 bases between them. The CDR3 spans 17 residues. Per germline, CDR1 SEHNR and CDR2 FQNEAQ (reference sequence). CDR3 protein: CASSSGLRAGPTYEQYF. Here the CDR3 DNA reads TGTGCCAGCAGCTCCGGCCTTAGGGCGGGGCCTACCTACGAGCAGTACTTC.

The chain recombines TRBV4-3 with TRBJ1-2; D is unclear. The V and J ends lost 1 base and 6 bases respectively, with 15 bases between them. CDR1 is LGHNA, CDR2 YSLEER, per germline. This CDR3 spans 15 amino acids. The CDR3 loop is CASSQVGGISDGYTF. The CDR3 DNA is TGCGCCAGCAGCCAAGTAGGAGGAATTAGCGATGGCTACACCTTC.

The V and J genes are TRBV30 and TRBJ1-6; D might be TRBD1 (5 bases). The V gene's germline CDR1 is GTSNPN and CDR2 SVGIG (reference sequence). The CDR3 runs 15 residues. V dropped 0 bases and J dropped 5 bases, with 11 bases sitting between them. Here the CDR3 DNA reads TGTGCCTGGAGTGTACAGGAGATTAATAATTCACCCCTCCACTTT. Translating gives CAWSVQEINNSPLHF.

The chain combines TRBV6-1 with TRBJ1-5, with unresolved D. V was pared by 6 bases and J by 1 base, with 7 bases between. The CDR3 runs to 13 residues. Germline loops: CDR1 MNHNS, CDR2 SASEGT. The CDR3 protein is CASRVQSNQPQHF. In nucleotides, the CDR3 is TGTGCCAGCAGGGTTCAGAGCAATCAGCCCCAGCATTTT.

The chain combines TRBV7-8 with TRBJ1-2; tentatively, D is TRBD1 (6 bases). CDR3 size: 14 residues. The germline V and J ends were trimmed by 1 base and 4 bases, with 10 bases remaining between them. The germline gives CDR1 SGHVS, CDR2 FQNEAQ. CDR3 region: CASSLEGEPYGYTF. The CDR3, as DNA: TGTGCCAGCAGCTTAGAGGGGGAGCCCTATGGCTACACCTTC.

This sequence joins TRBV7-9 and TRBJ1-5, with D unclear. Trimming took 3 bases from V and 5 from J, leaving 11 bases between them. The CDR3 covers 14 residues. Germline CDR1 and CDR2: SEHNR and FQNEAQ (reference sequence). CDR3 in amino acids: CASSFDGPDQPQHF. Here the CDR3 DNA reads TGTGCCAGCAGCTTTGATGGGCCCGATCAGCCCCAGCATTTT.

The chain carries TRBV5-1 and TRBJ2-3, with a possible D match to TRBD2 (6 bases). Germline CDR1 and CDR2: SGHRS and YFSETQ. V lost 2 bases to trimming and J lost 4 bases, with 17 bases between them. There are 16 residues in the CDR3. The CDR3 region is CASSFFPGRGADTQYF. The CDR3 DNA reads TGCGCCAGCAGCTTCTTCCCAGGGCGGGGTGCAGATACGCAGTATTTT.

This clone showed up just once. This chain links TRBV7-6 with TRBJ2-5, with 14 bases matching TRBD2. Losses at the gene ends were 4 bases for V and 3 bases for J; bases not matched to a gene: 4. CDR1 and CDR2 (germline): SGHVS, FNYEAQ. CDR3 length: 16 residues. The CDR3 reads CASSSRLAGGEETQYF. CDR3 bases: TGTGCCAGCAGCTCCCGACTAGCGGGAGGGGAAGAGACCCAGTACTTC.

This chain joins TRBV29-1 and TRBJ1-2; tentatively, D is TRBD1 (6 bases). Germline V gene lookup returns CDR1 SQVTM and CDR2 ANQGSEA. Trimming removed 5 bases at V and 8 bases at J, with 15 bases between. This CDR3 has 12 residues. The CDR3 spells CSVRQATGGYTF. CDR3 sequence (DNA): TGCAGCGTTCGGCAGGCTACAGGGGGCTACACCTTC.

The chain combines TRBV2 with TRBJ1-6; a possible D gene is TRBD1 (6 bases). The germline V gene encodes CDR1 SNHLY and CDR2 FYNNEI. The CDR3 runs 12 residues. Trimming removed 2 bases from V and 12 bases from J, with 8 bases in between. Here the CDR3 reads CASSENREPLHF. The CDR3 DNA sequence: TGTGCCAGCAGTGAAAACAGGGAACCCCTCCACTTT.